The sequence of this T cell receptor beta chain was determined in a study of blood T cell repertoires in COVID-19. Study-wide background: Samples came from the United States, Italy and Spain, spanning acute and convalescent COVID-19.

This table comes from immunoSEQ multiplex PCR, and its TCRdb copy is limited to in-frame clones, with some not included. This table holds just over 250,000 clones, 88% found once. Per germline, CDR1 MNHEY and CDR2 SVGAGI. This CDR3 comprises 15 residues. The V segment lost 5 bases and the J segment 7 bases; nucleotides outside the gene matches: 11. The sample taken for sequencing was peripheral blood. The chain links TRBV6-5 to TRBJ1-5; 7 bases are a match to TRBD1. This receptor was obtained from a man aged 60 to 75 who had recovered from COVID-19. The CDR3 DNA sequence: TGTGCCAGCAGTAAGTCTCAGGGGGTAGGACAGCCCCAGCATTTT. This translates into CASSKSQGVGQPQHF.